The sequence of this T cell receptor beta chain was determined in a study of control samples from healthy donors and cancer patients. Germline V gives CDR1 SNHLY, CDR2 FYNNEI. V was cut by 4 bases and J by 7 bases, with 11 bases left in between. CDR3 length equals 13 residues. Clones were read by immunoSEQ multiplex PCR, and TCRdb kept only the in-frame ones, dropping some. The sample includes 21,000 or so clones, 75% to 90% seen only once; the top ten take over 35%. The chain joins TRBV2 to TRBJ1-5; D unclear. The origin of this receptor is a man aged 55-75 years with head and neck cancer. Input material: PBMCs. Written as DNA, the CDR3 is TGTGCCAGCAGTGTATCGGGAGAACAGCCCCAGCATTTT. This encodes CASSVSGEQPQHF.